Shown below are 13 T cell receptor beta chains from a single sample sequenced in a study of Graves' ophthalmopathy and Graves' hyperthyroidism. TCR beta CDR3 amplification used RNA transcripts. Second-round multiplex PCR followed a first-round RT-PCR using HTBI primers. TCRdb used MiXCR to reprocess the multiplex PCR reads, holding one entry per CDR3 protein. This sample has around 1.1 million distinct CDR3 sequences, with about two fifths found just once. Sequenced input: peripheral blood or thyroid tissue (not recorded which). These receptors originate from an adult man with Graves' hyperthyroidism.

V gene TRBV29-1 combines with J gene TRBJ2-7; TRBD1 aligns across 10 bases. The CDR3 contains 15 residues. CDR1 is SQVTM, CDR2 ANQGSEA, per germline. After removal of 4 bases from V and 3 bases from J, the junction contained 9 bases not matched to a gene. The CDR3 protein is CSVGRQGAGHYEQYF. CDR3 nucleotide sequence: TGCAGCGTTGGCCGACAGGGGGCCGGACACTACGAGCAGTACTTC.

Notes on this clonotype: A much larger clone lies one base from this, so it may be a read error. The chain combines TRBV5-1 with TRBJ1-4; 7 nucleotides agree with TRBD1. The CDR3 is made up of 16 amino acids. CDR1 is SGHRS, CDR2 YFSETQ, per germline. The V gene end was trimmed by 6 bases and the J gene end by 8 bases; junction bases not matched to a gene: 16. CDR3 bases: TGCGCCAGCATCCTCCAACCGGCAGGGGGTGAGGAAAAACTGTTTTTT. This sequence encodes CASILQPAGGEEKLFF.

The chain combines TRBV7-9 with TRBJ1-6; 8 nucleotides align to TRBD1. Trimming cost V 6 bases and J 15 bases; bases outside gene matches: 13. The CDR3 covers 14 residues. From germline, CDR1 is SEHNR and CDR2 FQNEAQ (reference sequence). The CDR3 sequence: CASSRPGTGQVLHF. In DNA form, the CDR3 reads TGTGCCAGCAGTCGTCCCGGGACAGGCCAGGTCCTCCACTTT.

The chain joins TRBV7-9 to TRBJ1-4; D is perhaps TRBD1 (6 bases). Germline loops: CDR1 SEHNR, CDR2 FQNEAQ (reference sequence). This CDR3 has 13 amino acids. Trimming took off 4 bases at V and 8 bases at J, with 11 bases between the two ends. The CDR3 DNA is TGTGCCAGCAGCTATACCACAGGGGAAAAACTGTTTTTT. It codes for CASSYTTGEKLFF.

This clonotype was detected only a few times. The CDR3 loop reads CSARDPRTATSNQPQHF. Here the CDR3 DNA reads TGCAGTGCTAGAGACCCTCGGACAGCGACTAGCAATCAGCCCCAGCATTTT. This chain links TRBV20-1 with TRBJ1-5; D might be TRBD1 (6 bases). In germline, CDR1 is DFQATT, CDR2 SNEGSKA (reference sequence). The CDR3 consists of 17 residues. Trimming removed 0 bases at V and 0 bases at J, with 15 bases between.

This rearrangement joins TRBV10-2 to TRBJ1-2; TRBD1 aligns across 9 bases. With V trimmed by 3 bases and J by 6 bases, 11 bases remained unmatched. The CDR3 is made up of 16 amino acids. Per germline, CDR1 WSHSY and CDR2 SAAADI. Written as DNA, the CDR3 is TGCGCCAGCAGTGATAGGACAGGGGCCCTCCCGGATGGCTACACCTTC. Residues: CASSDRTGALPDGYTF.

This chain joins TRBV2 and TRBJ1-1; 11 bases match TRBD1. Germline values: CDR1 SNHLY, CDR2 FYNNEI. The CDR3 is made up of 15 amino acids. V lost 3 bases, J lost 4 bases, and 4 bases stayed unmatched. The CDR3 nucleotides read TGTGCCAGCAGTGACGGACAGGGGGCGGGCACTGAAGCTTTCTTT. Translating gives CASSDGQGAGTEAFF.

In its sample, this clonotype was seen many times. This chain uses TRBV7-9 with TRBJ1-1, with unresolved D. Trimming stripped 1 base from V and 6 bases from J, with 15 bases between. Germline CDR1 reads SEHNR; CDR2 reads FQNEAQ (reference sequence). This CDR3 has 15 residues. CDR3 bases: TGTGCCAGCAGCTTAGTGCCGATGGGCAGCCCTGAAGCTTTCTTT. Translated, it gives CASSLVPMGSPEAFF.

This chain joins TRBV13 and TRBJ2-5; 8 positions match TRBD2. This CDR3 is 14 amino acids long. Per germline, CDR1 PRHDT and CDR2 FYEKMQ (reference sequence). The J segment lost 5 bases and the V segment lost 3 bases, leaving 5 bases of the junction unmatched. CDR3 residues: CASSFRGGRETQYF. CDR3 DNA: TGTGCCAGCAGCTTCCGGGGGGGTCGGGAGACCCAGTACTTC. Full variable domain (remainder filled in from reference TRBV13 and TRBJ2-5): AAGVIQSPRHLIKEKRETATLKCYPIPRHDTVYWYQQGPGQDPQFLISFYEKMQSDKGSIPDRFSAQQFSDYHSELNMSSLELGDSALYFCASSFRGGRETQYFGPGTRLLVL.

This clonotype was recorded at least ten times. DNA for the CDR3: TGCAGCGCCGTCGGGGCTTCAGCTTTCTTT. Its translation: CSAVGASAFF. The chain has TRBV20-1 and TRBJ1-1; weak D call: TRBD1 (5 bases). This CDR3 contains 10 residues. Looked up from germline, CDR1 is DFQATT and CDR2 is SNEGSKA (reference sequence).

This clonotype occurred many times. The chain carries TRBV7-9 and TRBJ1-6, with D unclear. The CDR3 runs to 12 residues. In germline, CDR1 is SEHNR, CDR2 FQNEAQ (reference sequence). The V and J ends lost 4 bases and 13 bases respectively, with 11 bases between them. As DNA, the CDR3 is TGTGCCAGCAGCTCAACCATTGAGCCCCTCCACTTT. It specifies CASSSTIEPLHF.

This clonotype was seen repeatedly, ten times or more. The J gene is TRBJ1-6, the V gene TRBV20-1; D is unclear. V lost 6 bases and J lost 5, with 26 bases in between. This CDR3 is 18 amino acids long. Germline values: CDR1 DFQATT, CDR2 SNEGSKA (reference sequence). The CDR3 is CSATSIRPSLYNNSPLHF. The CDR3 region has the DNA TGCAGTGCCACCAGTATCCGACCTTCCTTGTACAATAATTCACCCCTCCACTTT.

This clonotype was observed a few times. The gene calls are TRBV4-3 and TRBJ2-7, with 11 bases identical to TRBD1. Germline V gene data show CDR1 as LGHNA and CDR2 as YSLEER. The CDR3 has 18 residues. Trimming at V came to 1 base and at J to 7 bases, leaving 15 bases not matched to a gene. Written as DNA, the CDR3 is TGCGCCAGCAGCCAAGGACACCACGGACAGGGGGCTTCTGGGGAGCAGTACTTC. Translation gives CASSQGHHGQGASGEQYF.